This entry concerns a single TCR beta chain. Its antigen is undetermined. Trimming took 4 bases from V and 7 from J, leaving 13 bases between them. The CDR3 is made up of 14 amino acids. The germline CDR1 and CDR2 sequences are SGHTA and FQGTGA. The TCR-sequenced patients were a few responders to pembrolizumab. These data come from a study of PD-1 blockade in mismatch repair-deficient tumors. Regarding the study as a whole: Tumor-resident clones, often undetectable pretreatment in blood, expanded then contracted after pembrolizumab.

Here immunoSEQ multiplex PCR was the method, and the copy in TCRdb shows in-frame clones only, minus some. Of about 68,000 clones listed, around 80% are singletons. Material: peripheral blood, obtained 2 weeks after starting pembrolizumab. The TCR was taken from an adult with mismatch repair-deficient cancer. This chain uses TRBV7-3 with TRBJ2-2, with a tentative D call TRBD1 (6 bases). The CDR3 bases are TGTGCCAGCAGCTCCACAGGGTACAACGGGGAGCTGTTTTTT. Its protein product is CASSSTGYNGELFF. The full variable domain, completed using reference TRBV7-3 and TRBJ2-2, is GAGVSQTPSNKVTEKGKYVELRCDPISGHTALYWYRQSLGQGPEFLIYFQGTGAADDSGLPNDRFFAVRPEGSVSTLKIQRTERGDSAVYLCASSSTGYNGELFFGEGSRLTVL.